Described below is a single T cell receptor (beta chain) sequence and its context. Its antigen is not yet known. No base-level quality is on record; no much larger clone is a single base apart. The data originate from a study of T cell responses to AZD1222 COVID-19 vaccine (dated by TCRdb to about 2021). Some background on the complete study: TCR sequencing was performed for about 250 trial participants, of whom about 200 were given two doses of AZD1222 and around 25 were given two doses of MenACWY control vaccine. Trial participants were enrolled by age into 18-55, 56-69 and 70-plus year subgroups, with roughly 150, 30 and 60 TCR-sequenced participants respectively. Points the paper makes about the study in general: Because no day 14 peak-response samples were available, repertoires were characterized only after the peak T cell response. The 56-69-year group was small, and its depth increase did not reach significance, likely because of low power. Reportedly, almost half of the unique spike-specific TCRs recognized epitopes lying outside the regions that are mutated in the B.1.351 and B.1.1.7 variants. Participants were mostly white British, with more females than males. The authors suggested clonal diversity may have been underestimated. A significant rise in spike-specific TCR breadth and depth was observed after two AZD1222 doses relative to day 0 and relative to MenACWY recipients. Vaccine-associated CD4 TCRs spanned the whole spike protein, with dominant responses in regions 160-218 and 743-854. Only a handful of AZD1222 recipients were SARS-CoV-2 seropositive at baseline, limiting conclusions about previously exposed vaccinees.

The CDR3 regions of human TCRbeta chains were subjected to immunosequencing. Per the source publication's procedure: TCRs in the repertoires were compared against a reference library of SARS-CoV-2-specific TCRs that had been generated with the MIRA antigen-specificity platform. Breadth meant the fraction of unique TCRs that were SARS-CoV-2-associated, whereas depth meant the fraction of total T cells that were SARS-CoV-2-associated. Using the MIRA data, each spike-specific TCR was mapped to the spike region that the TCR reacts to and placed in a CD4 or CD8 class. Log10-transformed breadth and depth values were compared by one-way ANOVA with Sidak's multiple comparisons tests. TCRdb carries this immuneACCESS record with in-frame sequences only. Its versions omit some clonotypes, under half of them owing to an unresolved V gene in the studies checked, with the rest unexplained. D and trimming come from the DNA, and the V and J calls and clone size come from that table. This sample gives around 80,000 clones in total; 70% to 90% of them show up just once. More than 9% of the sample lies in the top ten.

The meaning of the sample's time point label: about 28 days (+/-7) after the second vaccine dose. AZD1222 recipients given second doses at about 4 weeks or at about 12 weeks were pooled, since spike-specific TCR depth and breadth were not found to differ between the two schedules. The vaccinee samples were drawn from two UK trials, COV001 and COV002, one of which was a single-blind randomized controlled phase 2/3 trial testing AZD1222 (ChAdOx1 nCoV-19) in healthy adults. For TCRbeta chain sequencing, PBMC samples were collected from trial participants at day 0 and at day 28 after the second dose. The sequencing here drew on peripheral blood, taken 28 days after the second AZD1222 dose. This TCR derives from an adult who received the AZD1222 COVID-19 vaccine.

The CDR3 sequence is CASSIGRPGNQPQHF. The nucleotide sequence is given as TGTGCCAGCAGCATCGGACGGCCCGGCAATCAGCCCCAGCATTTT. Recombination joined TRBV6-2 or TRBV6-3 with TRBJ1-5, with the D gene call left open. From the cysteine up to the phenylalanine, the CDR3 has a length of 15 residues. CDR3 DNA only is kept here, 45 bases in frame from base 1. As encoded in the germline V gene, CDR1 is MNHEY while CDR2 is SVGEGT. V and J are truncated by 6 bases and 2 bases respectively, leaving an intervening sequence of 14 bases.